Shown below are 20 T cell receptor beta chains from a single sample sequenced in a study of blood T cell repertoires in COVID-19. The data were produced by immunoSEQ multiplex PCR, yet TCRdb's version contains in-frame clones alone and is incomplete. The table records under 300,000 clones, nearly 90% of them present only once. Sequenced input: peripheral blood. The receptors originated from a woman in her fifties or sixties with COVID-19, enrolled during active disease.

The DNA of the CDR3 is TGTGCCAGCACCCTCAGGACTAGCGGATACACAGATACGCAGTATTTT. Translation gives CASTLRTSGYTDTQYF. The V gene is TRBV6-6, the J gene TRBJ2-3; 10 bases map to TRBD2. This CDR3 comprises 16 residues. Germline V gives CDR1 MNHNY, CDR2 SVGAGI (reference sequence). With V trimmed by 7 bases and J by 2 bases, 9 bases remained unmatched.

The chain couples TRBV10-3 to TRBJ1-1, with a tentative D call TRBD1 (6 bases). The CDR3 has 14 residues. CDR1 is ENHRY and CDR2 is SYGVKD in the germline V gene. The V gene lost 3 bases and the J gene lost 1 base, with 9 bases spanning the gap. This CDR3 is CAISDKGENTEAFF. The CDR3 DNA reads as TGTGCCATCAGTGATAAGGGGGAGAACACTGAAGCTTTCTTT.

The chain has TRBV6-1 and TRBJ2-5, with D perhaps matching TRBD2 (7 bases). Germline-derived CDR1 and CDR2 are MNHNS and SASEGT. V lost 2 bases and J 2 bases, leaving 18 bases between the germline ends. The CDR3 is 17 residues long. The CDR3 DNA sequence: TGTGCCAGCAGTGAAAACGGGGGGCGGGGAGCACAAGAGACCCAGTACTTC. Its protein product is CASSENGGRGAQETQYF.

The chain links TRBV30 to TRBJ2-5, with 10 bases lining up with TRBD1. The V gene end was trimmed by 0 bases and the J gene end by 7 bases; junction bases not matched to a gene: 8. Germline CDR1 GTSNPN, CDR2 SVGIG (reference sequence). This CDR3 has 15 amino acids. CDR3 sequence: CAWSVLDRGRGTQYF. The CDR3 DNA reads TGTGCCTGGAGTGTACTGGACAGGGGGAGAGGGACCCAGTACTTC.

CDR3: CASSPDSYGYTF. The CDR3 region has the DNA TGTGCCAGCAGCCCTGACAGCTATGGCTACACCTTC. The chain is built from TRBV28 and TRBJ1-2; TRBD1 is a possible D gene (5 bases). Germline values: CDR1 MDHEN, CDR2 SYDVKM. Trimming took 6 bases from V and 4 from J, leaving 9 bases between them. The length of the CDR3 is 12 residues.

The V call is TRBV4-1, the J call TRBJ2-1; TRBD2 matches at 10 bases. Germline CDR1 reads MGHRA; CDR2 reads YSYEKL. The CDR3 contains 18 residues. Trimming took 2 bases from V and 7 from J; bases not matched to a gene: 14. CDR3 in amino acids: CASSQTDVAAGGPNEQFF. The CDR3 DNA reads as TGCGCCAGCAGCCAAACCGACGTAGCAGCGGGGGGGCCGAATGAGCAGTTCTTC.

This chain connects TRBV13 to TRBJ1-1; 9 bases are shared with TRBD1. This CDR3 is 15 amino acids long. J gave up 4 bases and V 3 bases, and 6 bases lay outside the gene matches. The germline V gene has CDR1 PRHDT and CDR2 FYEKMQ (reference sequence). The CDR3 protein is CASSFGQGSITEAFF. The CDR3 region has the DNA TGTGCCAGCAGCTTTGGACAGGGGAGTATCACTGAAGCTTTCTTT.

The table lists this clone with a count of one. CDR3 residues: CASNPQGASNEKLFF. The CDR3 DNA is TGTGCCAGCAACCCCCAGGGGGCCTCTAATGAAAAACTGTTTTTT. The rearrangement links TRBV5-5 to TRBJ1-4, with 8 nucleotides matching TRBD1. Losses at the gene ends were 6 bases for V and 3 bases for J; bases not matched to a gene: 7. CDR3 length equals 15 residues. Looked up from germline, CDR1 is SGHKS and CDR2 is YYEKEE (reference sequence).

The chain recombines TRBV7-9 with TRBJ2-1; TRBD1 is a possible D gene (5 bases). V was clipped by 6 bases and J by 6 bases, with 15 bases between them. Germline V gives CDR1 SEHNR, CDR2 FQNEAQ (reference sequence). The CDR3 runs 14 residues. For the CDR3, the DNA is TGTGCCAGCAGAGCAGGGCTAGTGGGCAATGAGCAGTTCTTC. Translated, it gives CASRAGLVGNEQFF.

The genes are TRBV28 and TRBJ1-4; TRBD1 might be the D (6 bases). V gave up 5 bases and J gave up 0 bases, with 10 bases separating them. The CDR3 totals 15 residues. Germline V gene lookup returns CDR1 MDHEN and CDR2 SYDVKM. The CDR3 loop is CASSAAGATNEKLFF. The CDR3 DNA reads TGTGCCAGCAGTGCCGCAGGGGCAACTAATGAAAAACTGTTTTTT.

This clone appeared a few times. The chain recombines TRBV10-3 with TRBJ2-2; 7 nucleotides agree with TRBD1. Trimming at V came to 2 bases and at J to 6 bases, leaving 3 bases not matched to a gene. This CDR3 contains 14 residues. From germline, CDR1 is ENHRY and CDR2 SYGVKD. The CDR3 loop reads CAISETQGAGELFF. DNA for the CDR3: TGTGCCATCAGTGAGACCCAGGGGGCCGGGGAGCTGTTTTTT.

The genes are TRBV9 and TRBJ2-1; no clear D gene. The CDR3 covers 15 residues. With 3 bases removed from V and 3 bases from J, the gap between germline ends came to 13 bases. In germline, CDR1 is SGDLS, CDR2 YYNGEE. The CDR3 loop is CASSDSAAFYNEQFF. CDR3 bases: TGTGCCAGCAGCGACAGTGCTGCATTCTACAATGAGCAGTTCTTC.

A few counts support this clone. This specimen includes other DNA sequences encoding the same CDR3. The rearrangement joins TRBV5-6 to TRBJ1-5, with D perhaps TRBD1 (5 bases). With 0 bases removed from V and 0 bases from J, the gap between germline ends came to 7 bases. The CDR3 runs 15 residues. Germline CDR1 is SGHDT and CDR2 is YYEEEE. The CDR3 DNA reads TGTGCCAGCAGCTTGGCAGGGTATAGCAATCAGCCCCAGCATTTT. Its protein is CASSLAGYSNQPQHF.

This clone was found a few times. The gene calls are TRBV9 and TRBJ1-5; tentatively, D is TRBD1 (6 bases). The V and J ends lost 0 bases and 7 bases respectively, with 14 bases between them. Germline CDR1 is SGDLS and CDR2 is YYNGEE. CDR3 length: 15 amino acids. The CDR3 reads CASSVGVAGAQPQHF. The CDR3 DNA reads as TGTGCCAGCAGCGTAGGAGTGGCAGGGGCACAGCCCCAGCATTTT.

This clone appeared once. This sequence joins TRBV7-8 and TRBJ1-1; TRBD1 matches at 8 bases. V lost 4 bases, J lost 1 base, and 5 bases stayed unmatched. The CDR3 extends over 15 amino acids. CDR1 SGHVS and CDR2 FQNEAQ come from the germline V gene. Here the CDR3 DNA reads TGTGCCAGCAGCTCCAACAGGGGGTGGAACACTGAAGCTTTCTTT. It yields the protein CASSSNRGWNTEAFF.

This clone has only a few counts. The rearrangement joins TRBV12-3 or TRBV12-4 to TRBJ1-2, with a weak D call TRBD1 (5 bases). V lost 5 bases and J 8 bases, leaving 15 bases between the germline ends. The CDR3 length is 13 residues. The CDR3 sequence: CASSLLWGDGYTF. In DNA, the CDR3 is TGTGCCAGCAGTCTCCTTTGGGGGGACGGCTACACCTTC.

Written as DNA, the CDR3 is TGTGCCAGCATTCCGGGCGGGTTCGTTGGTAGCAATCAGCCCCAGCATTTT. As protein: CASIPGGFVGSNQPQHF. The chain couples TRBV5-6 to TRBJ1-5; D is undetermined. This CDR3 is built from 17 residues. Germline V gene sequence: CDR1 SGHDT, CDR2 YYEEEE. V was shortened by 6 bases and J by 0 bases, with 19 bases between the two germline ends.

V is TRBV13 and J is TRBJ2-7; TRBD1 agrees at 11 bases. The V and J ends lost 4 bases and 0 bases, in that order; junction bases with no gene match: 2. The germline gives CDR1 PRHDT, CDR2 FYEKMQ (reference sequence). CDR3 length equals 15 residues. CDR3 in amino acids: CASSSGTGGSYEQYF. The CDR3, as DNA: TGTGCCAGCAGCTCGGGGACAGGGGGCTCCTACGAGCAGTACTTC.

This rearrangement joins TRBV7-9 to TRBJ2-2; D perhaps matches TRBD2 (5 bases). The V gene's germline CDR1 is SEHNR and CDR2 FQNEAQ (reference sequence). Trimming removed 3 bases from V and 4 bases from J, with 12 bases in between. The CDR3 spans 15 residues. The CDR3 DNA is TGTGCCAGCAGCTTCCCCTCCGGGATCACCGGGGAGCTGTTTTTT. Protein product: CASSFPSGITGELFF.

V and J are TRBV19 and TRBJ2-6; maybe TRBD1 (6 bases). The CDR3 is 16 residues long. The germline V and J ends were trimmed by 4 bases and 0 bases, with 10 bases remaining between them. Germline assignment: CDR1 LNHDA and CDR2 SQIVND (reference sequence). CDR3 sequence reads: CASSNIGGSGANVLTF. The CDR3, as DNA: TGTGCCAGTAGTAATATAGGGGGCTCTGGGGCCAACGTCCTGACTTTC.